The TCR beta chain under discussion was sequenced for a study of blood T cell repertoires in COVID-19. Patients in Seattle were enrolled during active infection, then followed longitudinally. TCRdb's table, derived via immunoSEQ multiplex PCR, lists solely in-frame clones and lacks some. The sample carries roughly 130,000 clones, about 85% recorded once. Germline assignment: CDR1 LNHNV and CDR2 YYDKDF (reference sequence). This CDR3 is 13 amino acids long. J was trimmed by 6 bases and V by 8 bases; bases with no gene match: 8. This chain connects TRBV15 to TRBJ2-3; 7 bases are shared with TRBD1. The sample comprised peripheral blood. The clonotype comes from a human donor with COVID-19, enrolled during active disease. The donor label of this sample is uncertain. The CDR3 loop is CATQGVVDDTQYF. In DNA, the CDR3 is TGTGCCACCCAGGGGGTCGTGGACGATACGCAGTATTTT.